The 4 T cell receptor beta chains reported below all come from one sample, sequenced in a study of blood T cell repertoires in COVID-19. Assay: immunoSEQ multiplex PCR; the TCRdb copy retains only in-frame clones and omits some. The table shows some 100,000 clones, with over 65% occurring only once. Material: peripheral blood. These receptors all come from a man in his 70s with acute or convalescent COVID-19.

This chain uses TRBV15 with TRBJ2-5, with TRBD1 matching 11 bases. CDR1 is LNHNV, CDR2 YYDKDF, per germline (reference sequence). J was trimmed by 0 bases and V by 0 bases; bases with no gene match: 6. The CDR3 is 18 amino acids. The DNA of the CDR3 is TGTGCCACCAGCAGAGACCACCGGGACAGGGGGTACCAAGAGACCCAGTACTTC. It translates to CATSRDHRDRGYQETQYF.

The sample holds a few counts of this clone. The chain recombines TRBV28 with TRBJ2-7; 14 nucleotides agree with TRBD2. CDR3 length: 16 residues. CDR1 and CDR2 from the germline V gene are MDHEN and SYDVKM. J was trimmed by 4 bases and V by 5 bases; bases with no gene match: 7. The CDR3 region has the DNA TGTGCCAGCAGTCAGGGACTAGCGGGAGTCGGGTACGAGCAGTACTTC. This gives the protein CASSQGLAGVGYEQYF.

This sequence joins TRBV12-3 or TRBV12-4 and TRBJ1-1; D perhaps matches TRBD1 (5 bases). This CDR3 comprises 12 residues. The ends were cut back, 2 bases at V and 10 bases at J, with 11 bases in the middle. The CDR3 loop is CASSLNGQGAFF. CDR3 nucleotide sequence: TGTGCCAGCAGTTTAAACGGACAAGGAGCTTTCTTT.

This rearrangement joins TRBV7-8 to TRBJ2-1; no reliable D call. The CDR3 loop spans 14 amino acids. Germline V gene sequence: CDR1 SGHVS, CDR2 FQNEAQ. V lost 1 base and J 8 bases, leaving 12 bases between the germline ends. The CDR3 reads CASSLGRRSHEQFF. CDR3 nucleotide sequence: TGTGCCAGCAGCTTAGGGAGAAGATCCCATGAGCAGTTCTTC.